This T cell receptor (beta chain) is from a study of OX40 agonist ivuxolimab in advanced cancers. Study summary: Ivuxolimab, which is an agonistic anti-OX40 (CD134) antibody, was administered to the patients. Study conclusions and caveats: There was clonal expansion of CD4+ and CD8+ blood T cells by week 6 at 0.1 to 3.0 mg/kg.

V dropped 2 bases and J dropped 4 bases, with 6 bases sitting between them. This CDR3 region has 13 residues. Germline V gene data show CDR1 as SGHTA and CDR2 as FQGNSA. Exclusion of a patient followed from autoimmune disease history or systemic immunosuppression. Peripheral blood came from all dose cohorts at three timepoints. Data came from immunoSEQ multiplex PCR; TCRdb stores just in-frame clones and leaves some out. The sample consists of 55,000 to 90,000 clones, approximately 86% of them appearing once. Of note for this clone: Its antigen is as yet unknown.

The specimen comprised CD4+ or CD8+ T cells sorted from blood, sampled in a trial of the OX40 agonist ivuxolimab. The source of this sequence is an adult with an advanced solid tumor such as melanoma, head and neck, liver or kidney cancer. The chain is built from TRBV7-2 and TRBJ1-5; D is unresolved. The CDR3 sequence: CASSLQENQPQHF. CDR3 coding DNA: TGTGCCAGCAGCTTACAAGAGAATCAGCCCCAGCATTTT.